Each of the 24 T cell receptor beta chains below was sequenced from the same sample in a study of cytomegalovirus exposure and HLA in healthy donors. Vbeta (60) and Jbeta (13) primers were used in the PCR. Sequenced by immunoSEQ multiplex PCR; TCRdb stores in-frame clones only, minus some. This table holds 65,000 to 85,000 clones, roughly 90% found once. Sequencing input: PBMCs. All receptors derive from a woman under 40 in good health and CMV-seronegative.

The chain recombines TRBV5-6 with TRBJ1-5; tentative D call: TRBD1 (5 bases). Germline-derived CDR1 and CDR2 are SGHDT and YYEEEE. Trimming stripped 4 bases from V and 7 bases from J, with 12 bases between. This CDR3 spans 13 amino acids. This CDR3 reads CASSLQGSQPQHF. The CDR3 bases are TGTGCCAGCAGCCTTCAGGGTAGCCAGCCCCAGCATTTT.

This chain uses TRBV4-3 with TRBJ2-2; D gene uncertain. The CDR3 length is 15 residues. V dropped 1 base and J dropped 1 base, with 7 bases sitting between them. From germline, CDR1 is LGHNA and CDR2 YSLEER. The CDR3 is CASSQAAGNTGELFF. The CDR3 DNA reads TGCGCCAGCAGCCAAGCGGCAGGGAACACCGGGGAGCTGTTTTTT.

The chain carries TRBV7-9 and TRBJ2-7, with 10 bases aligning to TRBD1. V lost 1 base and J lost 0; bases outside the gene matches: 3. The CDR3 has 16 residues. The germline gives CDR1 SEHNR, CDR2 FQNEAQ (reference sequence). Here the CDR3 reads CASSLVGQGVSYEQYF. The DNA for the CDR3 is TGTGCCAGCAGCTTAGTTGGACAGGGGGTCTCCTACGAGCAGTACTTC.

This clone has just a few counts. The rearrangement links TRBV18 to TRBJ1-4, with TRBD1 as a possible D gene (6 bases). V was pared by 3 bases and J by 7 bases, with 24 bases between. Looked up from germline, CDR1 is KGHSH and CDR2 is LQKENI. The CDR3 totals 18 residues. The CDR3 loop reads CASSPGQNLSSRGEKLFF. The CDR3 DNA sequence: TGTGCCAGCTCACCTGGACAGAATCTGAGTTCGAGGGGTGAAAAACTGTTTTTT.

The V gene is TRBV12-2, the J gene TRBJ2-1; no check of the table's D call, TRBD2, against the DNA was made. TRBV12-2 is described as a pseudogene. This CDR3 spans 13 amino acids. CDR3 nucleotide sequence: TGTGCAAGTCGCTTAGGACTAGCGGTAGAGCAGTTCTTC. Residues: CASRLGLAVEQFF.

This chain uses TRBV4-1 with TRBJ1-5; a weak D match, TRBD1 (5 bases). The CDR3 consists of 16 residues. V was clipped by 1 base and J by 2 bases, with 12 bases between them. Germline V CDR1 and CDR2: MGHRA, YSYEKL. The CDR3 DNA reads as TGCGCCAGCAGCCAAGGGCAAACAGGAGGCAATCAGCCCCAGCATTTT. It codes for CASSQGQTGGNQPQHF.

The V call is TRBV29-1, the J call TRBJ2-5; 9 nucleotides align to TRBD1. The germline V gene encodes CDR1 SQVTM and CDR2 ANQGSEA. V was pared by 5 bases and J by 11 bases, with 15 bases of the junction left unmatched. The CDR3 is made up of 14 amino acids. As DNA, the CDR3 is TGCAGCGTTTCCGCGGGACAGGGTTCAGGGGAGCAGTACTTC. Protein: CSVSAGQGSGEQYF.

This sequence joins TRBV18 and TRBJ2-7, with 11 bases identical to TRBD2. The germline CDR1 and CDR2 sequences are KGHSH and LQKENI. Unmatched junction bases numbered 4, after V lost 3 bases and J lost 3 bases. This CDR3 is 15 amino acids long. The CDR3 is CASSPGTSGVYEQYF. The CDR3 coding sequence is TGTGCCAGCTCACCTGGGACTAGCGGTGTCTACGAGCAGTACTTC.

The chain carries TRBV21-1 and TRBJ2-1; the table gives TRBD2 as D, unverified against the DNA. TRBV21-1 corresponds to a pseudogene. The CDR3 is made up of 17 amino acids. CDR3 DNA: TGTGCCAGCAGCAAGACTAGCGGGAAGTGTTCCTACAATGAGCAGTTCTTC. Translating gives CASSKTSGKCSYNEQFF.

The chain combines TRBV9 with TRBJ2-4; a weak D match, TRBD2 (6 bases). The CDR3 is 14 amino acids. Trimming cost V 1 base and J 7 bases, with 12 bases left between them. CDR1 is SGDLS and CDR2 is YYNGEE in the germline V gene. CDR3 residues: CASSVSAAGNIQYF. In nucleotides, the CDR3 is TGTGCCAGCAGCGTATCCGCGGCGGGGAACATTCAGTACTTC.

The rearrangement uses TRBV23-1 and TRBJ2-2; TRBD1 aligns across 10 bases. TRBV23-1 is flagged as an ORF with uncertain function. This CDR3 is 19 amino acids long. The junction had 10 bases not matched to a gene; V was cut back by 0 bases and J by 3 bases. In nucleotides, the CDR3 is TGCGCCAGCAGTCAATCCGGGGACAGGGGACTAGGGGACACCGGGGAGCTGTTTTTT. Residues: CASSQSGDRGLGDTGELFF.

This chain uses TRBV10-3 with TRBJ2-5, with 7 bases lining up with TRBD2. Unmatched junction bases numbered 5, after V lost 2 bases and J lost 11 bases. The germline V gene has CDR1 ENHRY and CDR2 SYGVKD. This CDR3 has 12 amino acids. The CDR3 DNA sequence: TGTGCCATCAGTGAGGCTAGCGGTGAGCAGTACTTC. Protein: CAISEASGEQYF.

The chain carries TRBV19 and TRBJ1-2; 8 positions match TRBD1. With 7 bases clipped from V and 6 bases from J, the junction kept 7 bases outside the gene matches. This CDR3 region has 13 residues. Germline V CDR1 and CDR2: LNHDA, SQIVND (reference sequence). CDR3: CASKRQGPDGYTF. Here the CDR3 DNA reads TGTGCCAGTAAGAGACAGGGGCCGGATGGCTACACCTTC.

V is TRBV28 and J is TRBJ2-5; 9 nucleotides line up with TRBD2. CDR1 and CDR2 (germline): MDHEN, SYDVKM. V shed 5 bases and J 1 base; nucleotides not matched to a gene: 11. The CDR3 loop spans 17 amino acids. The CDR3 loop reads CASSLLWASGIQETQYF. The CDR3 bases are TGTGCCAGCAGTCTCCTATGGGCTAGCGGGATCCAAGAGACCCAGTACTTC.

The chain uses TRBV5-1 and TRBJ2-3; 11 bases agree with TRBD2. The CDR3 is 16 residues long. In germline, CDR1 is SGHRS, CDR2 YFSETQ. V lost 4 bases and J lost 2; bases outside the gene matches: 6. The CDR3 loop is CASSRLAGQPTDTQYF. The DNA for the CDR3 is TGCGCCAGCAGCAGACTAGCGGGACAGCCCACAGATACGCAGTATTTT. The full variable domain, rest sourced from reference TRBV5-1 and TRBJ2-3, is KAGVTQTPRYLIKTRGQQVTLSCSPISGHRSVSWYQQTPGQGLQFLFEYFSETQRNKGNFPGRFSGRQFSNSRSEMNVSTLELGDSALYLCASSRLAGQPTDTQYFGPGTRLTVL.

V gene TRBV21-1 combines with J gene TRBJ1-6; the table's D call of TRBD1 was not tested on the DNA. TRBV21-1 is a listed pseudogene. This CDR3 has 18 amino acids. The CDR3 reads CASSNKRTGSSYNSPLHF. The CDR3 DNA reads TGTGCCAGCAGCAACAAAAGGACAGGGAGCTCCTATAATTCACCCCTCCACTTT.

The V and J genes are TRBV19 and TRBJ2-6; TRBD1 matches 8 bases. Unmatched junction bases numbered 6, after V lost 5 bases and J lost 6 bases. Germline CDR1 reads LNHDA; CDR2 reads SQIVND (reference sequence). The CDR3 is 15 residues long. The CDR3, as DNA: TGTGCCAGTAGTCGGGACAGGTTCGAGGCCAACGTCCTGACTTTC. It encodes CASSRDRFEANVLTF.

This clone appeared a few times. The chain employs TRBV6-1 and TRBJ1-5; TRBD1 agrees at 10 bases. Germline CDR1 is MNHNS and CDR2 is SASEGT. This CDR3 is built from 15 residues. J was trimmed by 4 bases and V by 4 bases; bases with no gene match: 4. The CDR3 reads CASSGQGAGNQPQHF. For the CDR3, the DNA is TGTGCCAGCAGTGGACAGGGGGCTGGGAATCAGCCCCAGCATTTT.

This clone was detected only a few times. CDR3 sequence: CASSPGQGAEAFF. The CDR3 nucleotides are TGTGCCAGCTCACCGGGACAGGGGGCTGAAGCTTTCTTT. The J gene is TRBJ1-1, the V gene TRBV18; the match to TRBD1 covers 11 bases. The V gene's germline CDR1 is KGHSH and CDR2 LQKENI. This CDR3 comprises 13 residues. Trimming cost V 3 bases and J 6 bases; bases outside gene matches: 0.

The chain has TRBV6-1 and TRBJ1-3, with D tentatively TRBD1 (5 bases). Trimming stripped 3 bases from V and 2 bases from J, with 11 bases between. CDR1 is MNHNS, CDR2 SASEGT, per germline. This CDR3 is built from 15 residues. CDR3 DNA: TGTGCCAGCAGTGAGCAGGGCAGCACTGGAAACACCATATATTTT. Protein: CASSEQGSTGNTIYF.

This chain uses TRBV4-3 with TRBJ1-1, with D unresolved. Looked up from germline, CDR1 is LGHNA and CDR2 is YSLEER. V gave up 1 base and J gave up 7 bases, with 10 bases separating them. The CDR3 spans 13 residues. CDR3 sequence reads: CASSQGQVGEAFF. The CDR3 DNA reads as TGCGCCAGCAGCCAAGGTCAGGTCGGTGAAGCTTTCTTT.

The chain joins TRBV13 to TRBJ2-7, with 8 bases aligning to TRBD2. With V trimmed by 4 bases and J by 0 bases, 5 bases remained unmatched. This CDR3 contains 15 residues. In germline, CDR1 is PRHDT, CDR2 FYEKMQ (reference sequence). The CDR3 protein is CASSYSGVSSYEQYF. The CDR3 DNA sequence: TGTGCCAGCAGCTATAGCGGGGTAAGCTCCTACGAGCAGTACTTC.

The CDR3 sequence: CASSLSGGGYTF. The CDR3 DNA sequence: TGTGCCAGCAGTTTAAGTGGTGGCGGCTACACCTTC. This sequence joins TRBV28 and TRBJ1-2; D remains ambiguous. Germline loops: CDR1 MDHEN, CDR2 SYDVKM. V was pared by 2 bases and J by 8 bases, with 9 bases between. This CDR3 is 12 amino acids long.

This clone has only a few counts. This sequence joins TRBV7-9 and TRBJ2-7; 14 positions agree with TRBD2. V lost 0 bases, J lost 6 bases, and 1 base stayed unmatched. Germline loops: CDR1 SEHNR, CDR2 FQNEAQ (reference sequence). The CDR3 totals 15 residues. The CDR3 protein is CASSLAGLAGAEQYF. In DNA form, the CDR3 reads TGTGCCAGCAGCTTAGCGGGACTAGCGGGAGCCGAGCAGTACTTC.